Sequencing of this T cell receptor beta chain was carried out in a study of blood T cell repertoires in COVID-19. Study overall: Sites in the United States, Italy and Spain provided acute and convalescent COVID-19 samples. T cells, B-cell-depleted T cells, or PBMCs provided the cDNA or gDNA that served as material.

The CDR3 has 12 residues. Trimming left V 6 bases short and J 2 bases short, with 7 bases between. In germline, CDR1 is MDHEN, CDR2 SYDVKM. As processed by the authors: Amplified reference gene primers provided the basis for estimating nucleated cell counts. Clones were read by immunoSEQ multiplex PCR, and TCRdb kept only the in-frame ones, dropping some. That table is the source of V, J and clone size, and D and trimming were worked out from the DNA. Of 150,000 to 200,000 clones listed, approximately 87% are singletons. The TCR comes from a woman in her seventies with acute or convalescent COVID-19. The chain joins TRBV28 to TRBJ1-2; D is uncertain. The sample was peripheral blood. The CDR3 spells CASSPSNYGYTF. The CDR3 DNA is TGTGCCAGCAGCCCCTCGAACTATGGCTACACCTTC.